This TCR beta chain was sequenced in a study of T cell clones after liver transplantation. Study at large: Samples came from ITN030ST, which attempted immunosuppression withdrawal within 2 years of liver transplantation.

The germline CDR1 and CDR2 sequences are WNHNN and SYGVQD (reference sequence). The CDR3 extends over 13 amino acids. With V trimmed by 4 bases and J by 9 bases, 4 bases remained unmatched. Method: immunoSEQ multiplex PCR; TCRdb's copy keeps in-frame clones and lacks some. Seen here are roughly 73,000 clones, roughly 80% observed once, and the top ten hold about 0.64%. This rearrangement joins TRBV10-1 to TRBJ2-4; 9 nucleotides line up with TRBD1. Sample: CD4+ T cells from blood, taken before liver transplant. The clonotype originates from a human donor who received a liver transplant. CDR3 coding DNA: TGCGCCAGCAGTGCAGCGGACAGGGGCATTCAGTACTTC. Its protein product is CASSAADRGIQYF.